This TCR beta chain originates from a study of control samples from healthy donors and cancer patients. The repertoire was sequenced with immunoSEQ multiplex PCR; TCRdb's copy has only in-frame clones and lacks some. The sample holds some 200,000 clones, 91% seen once. Germline lookup yields CDR1 LGHNA and CDR2 YNFKEQ. The CDR3 spans 18 residues. The trim removed 0 bases at V and 1 base at J, leaving 6 bases unmatched. The rearrangement uses TRBV4-2 and TRBJ2-5; 12 bases are a match to TRBD2. This TCR was sampled from a woman aged 25-40 years in good health. Sequencing used blood. The CDR3 protein is CASSQDASGGGFQETQYF. The CDR3 coding sequence is TGTGCCAGCAGCCAAGATGCTAGCGGGGGGGGGTTCCAAGAGACCCAGTACTTC.